The next 18 T cell receptor beta chains were all read from a single sample in a study of blood T cell repertoires in COVID-19. Clones were sequenced by immunoSEQ multiplex PCR, and TCRdb holds only the in-frame ones, with some missing. In the table there are about 130,000 clones, more than 70% of which are singletons. Sequenced input: peripheral blood. The source of these receptors is a woman older than 75 with acute or convalescent COVID-19.

The chain is built from TRBV5-6 and TRBJ2-6; TRBD1 aligns across 7 bases. Trimming took 4 bases from V and 4 from J; bases not matched to a gene: 14. The CDR3 has 18 residues. Germline CDR1 reads SGHDT; CDR2 reads YYEEEE. This chain's CDR3 is CASSPDSRTGIGANVLTF. CDR3 bases: TGTGCCAGCAGCCCTGATTCCCGGACAGGAATCGGGGCCAACGTCCTGACTTTC.

V gene TRBV6-6 combines with J gene TRBJ1-1; possible D gene TRBD1, 5 bases. CDR3 length: 12 residues. CDR1 is MNHNY, CDR2 SVGAGI, per germline (reference sequence). V lost 11 bases and J lost 0, with 10 bases in between. The CDR3 protein is CAAATVNTEAFF. The CDR3 DNA reads as TGTGCCGCCGCGACAGTGAACACTGAAGCTTTCTTT.

The chain combines TRBV18 with TRBJ2-1; 7 bases agree with TRBD2. The germline gives CDR1 KGHSH, CDR2 LQKENI. This CDR3 has 16 residues. Trimming cost V 6 bases and J 0 bases; bases outside gene matches: 8. This chain's CDR3 is CASSLGLVSSYNEQFF. For the CDR3, the DNA is TGTGCCAGCTCCCTTGGACTAGTGAGCTCCTACAATGAGCAGTTCTTC. The whole variable domain, filled in from reference TRBV18 and TRBJ2-1, reads NAGVMQNPRHLVRRRGQEARLRCSPMKGHSHVYWYRQLPEEGLKFMVYLQKENIIDESGMPKERFSAEFPKEGPSILRIQQVVRGDSAAYFCASSLGLVSSYNEQFFGPGTRLTVL.

This clone was observed a handful of times. The chain joins TRBV7-8 to TRBJ1-3; D remains ambiguous. V was cut by 5 bases and J by 4 bases, with 6 bases left in between. The CDR3 loop spans 12 amino acids. Germline V CDR1 and CDR2: SGHVS, FQNEAQ. DNA for the CDR3: TGTGCCAGCAGCCCCAGGGGAAACACCATATATTTT. Translating it yields CASSPRGNTIYF.

J is TRBJ1-3 and V is TRBV7-2, with 10 positions matching TRBD1. Germline-derived CDR1 and CDR2 are SGHTA and FQGNSA. There are 17 residues in the CDR3. After removal of 1 base from V and 0 bases from J, the junction contained 3 bases not matched to a gene. The CDR3 DNA is TGTGCCAGCAGCTTAGGACAGGGGGCGCGCTCTGGAAACACCATATATTTT. It specifies CASSLGQGARSGNTIYF. The whole variable domain, filled in from reference TRBV7-2 and TRBJ1-3, reads GAGVSQSPSNKVTEKGKDVELRCDPISGHTALYWYRQSLGQGLEFLIYFQGNSAPDKSGLPSDRFSAERTGGSVSTLTIQRTQQEDSAVYLCASSLGQGARSGNTIYFGEGSWLTVV.

The chain carries TRBV27 and TRBJ2-3; tentatively, D is TRBD2 (6 bases). The germline CDR1 and CDR2 sequences are MNHEY and SMNVEV (reference sequence). Trimming removed 7 bases from V and 2 bases from J, with 10 bases in between. CDR3 size: 13 residues. This chain's CDR3 is CASKWRATDTQYF. The CDR3 DNA is TGTGCCAGCAAGTGGAGGGCCACAGATACGCAGTATTTT.

This chain links TRBV5-5 with TRBJ1-1, with D maybe TRBD1 (5 bases). Trimming took off 3 bases at V and 6 bases at J, with 9 bases between the two ends. CDR1 is SGHKS and CDR2 is YYEKEE in the germline V gene (reference sequence). This CDR3 has 12 amino acids. The CDR3 loop is CASSSGLAEAFF. CDR3 bases: TGTGCCAGCAGCTCAGGGTTGGCTGAAGCTTTCTTT. The full variable domain, with the rest looked up from reference TRBV5-5 and TRBJ1-1, is DAGVTQSPTHLIKTRGQQVTLRCSPISGHKSVSWYQQVLGQGPQFIFQYYEKEERGRGNFPDRFSARQFPNYSSELNVNALLLGDSALYLCASSSGLAEAFFGQGTRLTVV.

The chain is built from TRBV5-4 and TRBJ2-7; TRBD2 is a possible D gene (9 bases). Between the trimmed V and J ends, which lost 0 bases and 2 bases, there was a span of 15 bases. This CDR3 is 16 amino acids long. Per germline, CDR1 SGHNT and CDR2 YYREEE (reference sequence). The CDR3 DNA reads as TGTGCCAGCAGCTTGGCAGGGGGCGGGGGGGCCTACGAGCAGTACTTC. The encoded protein is CASSLAGGGGAYEQYF.

The CDR3 reads CASSEFETGNTGELFF. In DNA, the CDR3 is TGTGCCAGCAGTGAATTCGAGACAGGGAACACCGGGGAGCTGTTTTTT. The rearrangement uses TRBV25-1 and TRBJ2-2, with D possibly matching TRBD1 (6 bases). The CDR3 totals 16 residues. Germline V gives CDR1 MGHDK, CDR2 SYGVNS. V was shortened by 1 base and J by 1 base, with 10 bases between the two germline ends.

There are a few counts of this clone. The chain is built from TRBV6-2 or TRBV6-3 and TRBJ2-3, with TRBD2 matching 8 bases. The CDR3 length is 17 residues. The junction had 10 bases not matched to a gene; V was cut back by 5 bases and J by 0 bases. In germline, CDR1 is MNHEY, CDR2 SVGEGT. CDR3 in amino acids: CASSIRGGLYSTDTQYF. CDR3 bases: TGTGCCAGCAGTATACGGGGGGGCCTGTATAGCACAGATACGCAGTATTTT.

The V gene is TRBV19, the J gene TRBJ2-1; 12 bases line up with TRBD2. This CDR3 is built from 16 residues. Germline values: CDR1 LNHDA, CDR2 SQIVND (reference sequence). V was pared by 7 bases and J by 8 bases, with 12 bases of the junction left unmatched. CDR3 sequence (DNA): TGTGCCAGTAAAAACGTCCCGACTAGCGGGAGCGATGAGCAGTTCTTC. Residues: CASKNVPTSGSDEQFF.

The chain couples TRBV23-1 to TRBJ1-2; tentative D call: TRBD1 (5 bases). TRBV23-1 is sorted into the ORF group, with uncertain function. This CDR3 has 16 amino acids. V lost 7 bases and J lost 6, with 24 bases in between. CDR3 in DNA: TGCGCCAGCATTCGGCAGGGAGGAAATAGATCGGATGGCTACACCTTC. Residues: CASIRQGGNRSDGYTF.

V usage is TRBV19 and J usage is TRBJ1-6; D uncertain. The V end was cut by 5 bases, the J end by 9 bases, with 14 bases between. The CDR3 is 14 residues long. The V gene's germline CDR1 is LNHDA and CDR2 SQIVND (reference sequence). The CDR3 protein is CASSPREATSPLHF. The DNA for the CDR3 is TGTGCCAGTAGTCCTCGGGAGGCAACTTCACCCCTCCACTTT.

This sequence joins TRBV11-2 and TRBJ2-1; 9 bases align to TRBD2. Per the germline V gene, CDR1 is SGHAT and CDR2 is FQNNGV. The junction had 14 bases not matched to a gene; V was cut back by 0 bases and J by 8 bases. This CDR3 has 18 residues. The CDR3, as DNA: TGTGCCAGCAGCTTAGATCATTTTAGCGGGGGAACCGGGTATGAGCAGTTCTTC. Its translation: CASSLDHFSGGTGYEQFF. Supplemented by reference TRBV11-2 and TRBJ2-1, the full variable domain reads EAGVAQSPRYKIIEKRQSVAFWCNPISGHATLYWYQQILGQGPKLLIQFQNNGVVDDSQLPKDRFSAERLKGVDSTLKIQPAKLEDSAVYLCASSLDHFSGGTGYEQFFGPGTRLTVL.

The rearrangement uses TRBV29-1 and TRBJ1-1; maybe TRBD1 (6 bases). The germline gives CDR1 SQVTM, CDR2 ANQGSEA. The ends were cut back, 7 bases at V and 0 bases at J, with 12 bases in the middle. CDR3 length: 13 residues. The CDR3 region is CSAYRDVNTEAFF. CDR3 DNA sequence: TGCAGCGCTTACAGGGATGTGAACACTGAAGCTTTCTTT.

The CDR3 loop is CASSLEGRDYEQYF. The CDR3 DNA follows: TGTGCCAGCAGCTTAGAAGGACGGGACTACGAGCAGTACTTC. This sequence joins TRBV13 and TRBJ2-7; TRBD2 is a possible D gene (5 bases). Germline CDR1 PRHDT, CDR2 FYEKMQ (reference sequence). V dropped 1 base and J dropped 3 bases, with 10 bases sitting between them. CDR3 size: 14 residues.

A word on this clone: Compared with germline, one end of the junction differs, possibly owing to a read error. CDR3 amino acids: CASSDSAYEQYF. In DNA, the CDR3 is TGTGCCAGCAGTGACTCCGCGTACGAGCAGTACTTC. V gene TRBV6-5 combines with J gene TRBJ2-7; D unclear. CDR1 MNHEY and CDR2 SVGAGI come from the germline V gene. CDR3 length equals 12 residues.

V and J are TRBV2 and TRBJ2-1; TRBD1 aligns across 7 bases. Looked up from germline, CDR1 is SNHLY and CDR2 is FYNNEI. The CDR3 totals 19 residues. V gave up 8 bases and J gave up 4 bases; unmatched junction bases: 23. CDR3 residues: CASLYGWVQGDLGYNEQFF. The CDR3 DNA reads as TGTGCCAGCCTATATGGCTGGGTGCAGGGGGATTTGGGATACAATGAGCAGTTCTTC. Full variable domain (outside the CDR3, taken from reference TRBV2 and TRBJ2-1): EPEVTQTPSHQVTQMGQEVILRCVPISNHLYFYWYRQILGQKVEFLVSFYNNEISEKSEIFDDQFSVERPDGSNFTLKIRSTKLEDSAMYFCASLYGWVQGDLGYNEQFFGPGTRLTVL.